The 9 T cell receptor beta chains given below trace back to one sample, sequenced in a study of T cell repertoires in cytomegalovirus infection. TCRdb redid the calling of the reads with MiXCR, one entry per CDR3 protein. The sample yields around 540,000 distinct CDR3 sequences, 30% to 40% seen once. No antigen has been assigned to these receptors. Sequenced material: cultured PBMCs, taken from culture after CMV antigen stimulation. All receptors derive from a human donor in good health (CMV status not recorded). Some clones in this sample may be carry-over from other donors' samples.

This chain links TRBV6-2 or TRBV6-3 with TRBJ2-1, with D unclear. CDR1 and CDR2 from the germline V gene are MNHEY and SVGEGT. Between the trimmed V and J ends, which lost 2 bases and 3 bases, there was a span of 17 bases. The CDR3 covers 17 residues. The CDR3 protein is CASSYTPPVLDYNEQFF. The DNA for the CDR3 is TGTGCCAGCAGTTACACCCCCCCGGTATTGGACTACAATGAGCAGTTCTTC.

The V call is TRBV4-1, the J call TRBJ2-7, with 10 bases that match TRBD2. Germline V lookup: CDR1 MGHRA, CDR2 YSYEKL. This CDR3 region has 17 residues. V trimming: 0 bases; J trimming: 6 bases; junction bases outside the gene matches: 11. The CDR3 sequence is CASSQDLASGSLSEQYV. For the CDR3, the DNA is TGCGCCAGCAGCCAAGATCTGGCTAGCGGGAGTCTGTCCGAGCAGTACGTC.

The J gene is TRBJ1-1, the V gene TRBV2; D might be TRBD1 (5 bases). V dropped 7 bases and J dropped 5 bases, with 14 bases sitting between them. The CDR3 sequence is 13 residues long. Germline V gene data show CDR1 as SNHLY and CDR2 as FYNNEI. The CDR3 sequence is CASMGRVGTEAFF. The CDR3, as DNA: TGTGCCAGCATGGGCAGGGTAGGAACTGAAGCTTTCTTT.

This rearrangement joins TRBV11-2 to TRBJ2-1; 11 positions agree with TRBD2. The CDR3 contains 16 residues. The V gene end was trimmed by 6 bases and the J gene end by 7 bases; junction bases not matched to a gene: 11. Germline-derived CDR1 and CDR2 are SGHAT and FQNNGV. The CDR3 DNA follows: TGTGCCAGCAGTAGTAGATCCCCTAGCGGGAGGAATGAGCAGTTCTTC. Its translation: CASSSRSPSGRNEQFF.

CDR3 DNA sequence: TGTGCCAGCAGCAAGGGACTAGCGGGAGGGCAAGATACGCAGTATTTT. This codes for CASSKGLAGGQDTQYF. The V call is TRBV6-2 or TRBV6-3, the J call TRBJ2-3; TRBD2 matches 16 bases. The CDR3 runs to 16 residues. J gave up 5 bases and V 6 bases, and 5 bases lay outside the gene matches. Germline CDR1 MNHEY, CDR2 SVGEGT.

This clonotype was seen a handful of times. The CDR3 coding sequence is TGTGCCAGCAGCGGAGGGCTACCGGCCTACAATGAGCAGTTCTTC. Translated: CASSGGLPAYNEQFF. This chain joins TRBV7-9 and TRBJ2-1; a weak D match, TRBD2 (6 bases). CDR1 is SEHNR and CDR2 is FQNEAQ in the germline V gene (reference sequence). The V end was cut by 5 bases, the J end by 2 bases, with 13 bases between. This CDR3 is 15 amino acids long.

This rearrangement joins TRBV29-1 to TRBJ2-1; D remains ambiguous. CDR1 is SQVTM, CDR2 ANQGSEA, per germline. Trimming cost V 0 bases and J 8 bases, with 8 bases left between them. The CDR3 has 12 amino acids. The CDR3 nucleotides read TGCAGCGTTGAAGATAGGGTAGATGAGCAGTTCTTC. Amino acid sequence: CSVEDRVDEQFF.

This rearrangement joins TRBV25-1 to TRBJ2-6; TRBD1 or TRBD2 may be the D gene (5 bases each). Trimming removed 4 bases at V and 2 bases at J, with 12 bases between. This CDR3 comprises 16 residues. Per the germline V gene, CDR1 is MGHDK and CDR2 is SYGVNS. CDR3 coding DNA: TGTGCCAGCAGTGCCGCAGGGAGCGCTGGGGCCAACGTCCTGACTTTC. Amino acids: CASSAAGSAGANVLTF.

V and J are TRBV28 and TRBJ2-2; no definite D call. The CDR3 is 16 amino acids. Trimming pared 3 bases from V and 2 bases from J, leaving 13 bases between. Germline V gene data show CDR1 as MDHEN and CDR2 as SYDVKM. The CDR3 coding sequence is TGTGCCAGCAGTTTCATGGCTTACCTTAACACCGGGGAGCTGTTTTTT. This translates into CASSFMAYLNTGELFF.